The source of this T cell receptor beta chain is a study of blood T cell repertoires in COVID-19. Study background: Sites in the United States, Italy and Spain provided acute and convalescent COVID-19 samples.

The V end lost 8 bases, the J end lost 0 bases, and 18 bases lay between the germline ends. The CDR3 spans 15 residues. The V gene's germline CDR1 is SQVTM and CDR2 ANQGSEA. Original data processing: The assay estimated nucleated cells by amplifying reference gene primers. Profiling relied on immunoSEQ multiplex PCR, and the TCRdb table lists in-frame clones only, not all of them. V, J and clone size derive from that table, while D and trimming were established from the DNA sequence. This sample has about 160,000 clones; around 84% occur once, and the top ten carry 3% to 4%. V is TRBV29-1 and J is TRBJ2-3, with a tentative D call TRBD2 (5 bases). The TCR was taken from a human donor with acute or convalescent COVID-19. The donor label of this sample is uncertain. The sample comprised peripheral blood. The CDR3 DNA sequence: TGCAGCACGGTGGGTAGCGTTTCTAGCACAGATACGCAGTATTTT. This encodes CSTVGSVSSTDTQYF.